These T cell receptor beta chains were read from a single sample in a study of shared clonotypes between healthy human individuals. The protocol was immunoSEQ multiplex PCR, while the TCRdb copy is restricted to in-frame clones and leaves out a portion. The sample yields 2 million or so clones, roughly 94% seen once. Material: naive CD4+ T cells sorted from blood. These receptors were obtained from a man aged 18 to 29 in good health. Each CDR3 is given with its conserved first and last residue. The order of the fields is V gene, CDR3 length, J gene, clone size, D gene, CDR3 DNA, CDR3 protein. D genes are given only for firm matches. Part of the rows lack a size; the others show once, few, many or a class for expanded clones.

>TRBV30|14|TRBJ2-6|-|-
TGTGCCTGGAGTGTGGGGGGGCTGGCCAACGTCCTGACTTTC
CAWSVGGLANVLTF
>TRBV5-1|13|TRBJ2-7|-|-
TGCGCCAGCAGCTTGGCCAGACCCAACGAGCAGTACTTC
CASSLARPNEQYF
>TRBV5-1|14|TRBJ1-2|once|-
TGCGCCAGCAGCCCAGACAAGCCCCCCTATGGCTACACCTTC
CASSPDKPPYGYTF
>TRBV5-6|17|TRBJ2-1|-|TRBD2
TGTGCCTCAGCTTCCCTAGCGGGGGGGTACTCCTACAATGAGCAGTTCTTC
CASASLAGGYSYNEQFF
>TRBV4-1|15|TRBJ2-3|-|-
TGCGCCAGCAGCCAAGAGGGGATTAGCACAGATACGCAGTATTTT
CASSQEGISTDTQYF
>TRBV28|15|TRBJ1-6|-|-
TGTGCCAGCAGTTCTGCTGGCACCTATAATTCACCCCTCCACTTT
CASSSAGTYNSPLHF
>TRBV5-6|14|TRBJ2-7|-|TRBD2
TGTGCCAGCAGCCCCCCGGGGGGAACCTACGAGCAGTACTTC
CASSPPGGTYEQYF
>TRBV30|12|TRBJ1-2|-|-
TGTGCCTGGAGTGCCTCCGTTAGTGGCTACACCTTC
CAWSASVSGYTF
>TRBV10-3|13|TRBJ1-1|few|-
TGTGCCATCAGTGAGGTGGGGAACACTGAAGCTTTCTTT
CAISEVGNTEAFF
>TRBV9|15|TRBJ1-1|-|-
TGTGCCAGCAGCGTCGACCGTTCGTCGAACACTGAAGCTTTCTTT
CASSVDRSSNTEAFF
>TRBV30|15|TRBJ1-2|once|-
TGTGCCTGGAGTGGAGAATTCTACGGAAACTATGGCTACACCTTC
CAWSGEFYGNYGYTF
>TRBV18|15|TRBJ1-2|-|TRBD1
TGTGCCAGCTCACCCAACCGGGACAGGGGATCTGACTACACCTTC
CASSPNRDRGSDYTF
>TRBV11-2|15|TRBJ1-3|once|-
TGTGCCAGCAGCTCCAGACCGAGCTCTGGAAACACCATATATTTT
CASSSRPSSGNTIYF
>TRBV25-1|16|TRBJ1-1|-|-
TGTGCCAGCAGTGGTGCTTTTCGGGACCCACAAACTGAAGCTTTCTTT
CASSGAFRDPQTEAFF
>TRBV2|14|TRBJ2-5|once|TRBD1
TGTGCCAGCAGCCGGGACAGGAACCAAGAGACCCAGTACTTC
CASSRDRNQETQYF
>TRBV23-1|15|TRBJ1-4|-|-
TGCGCCAGCAGTCGATCCCGTGCAACTAATGAAAAACTGTTTTTT
CASSRSRATNEKLFF
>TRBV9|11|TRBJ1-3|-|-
TGTGCCAGCAGTAATGGAAACACCATATATTTT
CASSNGNTIYF